This TCR beta chain is from a study of human T cells and chemical hapten exposure. The sample's time point: pre-sensitization, week 0. Treatment given: therapeutic diphenylcyclopropenone sensitization with weekly scalp DPC. TCRdb fed the RACE reads into MiXCR, producing one record per CDR3 protein. This sample has about 59,000 distinct CDR3 sequences, with 10% to 12% found just once. In germline, CDR1 is LNHNV, CDR2 YYDKDF (reference sequence). V was trimmed by 2 bases and J by 8 bases, leaving 7 bases between them. The CDR3 sequence is 13 residues long. A few counts support this clonotype. This receptor was obtained from a woman in her thirties or forties with alopecia areata. Some clones in this sample may be carry-over from other donors' samples. The sequencing used whole blood, collected in connection with sensitization to the hapten diphenylcyclopropenone (DPC). This rearrangement joins TRBV15 to TRBJ1-6; the D is unclear. CDR3 loop: CATSRKNDSPLHF. The CDR3 DNA sequence: TGTGCCACCAGCAGAAAGAACGATTCACCCCTCCACTTT.